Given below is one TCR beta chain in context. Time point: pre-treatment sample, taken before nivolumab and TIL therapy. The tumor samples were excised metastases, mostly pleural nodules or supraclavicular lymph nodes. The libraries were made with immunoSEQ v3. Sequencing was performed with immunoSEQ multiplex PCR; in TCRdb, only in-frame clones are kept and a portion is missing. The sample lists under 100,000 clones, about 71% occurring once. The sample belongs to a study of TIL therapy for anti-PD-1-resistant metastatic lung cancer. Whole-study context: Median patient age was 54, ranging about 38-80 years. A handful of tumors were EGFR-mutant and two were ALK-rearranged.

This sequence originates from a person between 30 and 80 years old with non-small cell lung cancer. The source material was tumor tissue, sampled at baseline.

CDR3: CASSQRQGEQYF. In DNA, the CDR3 is TGTGCCAGCAGCCAAAGACAGGGAGAGCAGTACTTC. The V gene is TRBV3-1 (or the pseudogene TRBV3-2), the J gene TRBJ2-7, with 7 bases aligning to TRBD1. The CDR3 loop spans 12 amino acids. CDR1 LGHDT and CDR2 YNNKEL come from the germline V gene (reference sequence). J lost 7 bases, V lost 2 bases, and 2 bases had no gene match.